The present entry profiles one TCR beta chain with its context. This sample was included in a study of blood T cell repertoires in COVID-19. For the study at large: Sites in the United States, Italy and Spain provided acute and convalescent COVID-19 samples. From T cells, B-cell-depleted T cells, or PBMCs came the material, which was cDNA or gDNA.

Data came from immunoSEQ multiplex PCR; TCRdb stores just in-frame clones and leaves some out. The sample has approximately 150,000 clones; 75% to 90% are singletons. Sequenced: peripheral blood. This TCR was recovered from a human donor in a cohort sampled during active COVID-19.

DNA for the CDR3: TGTGCCAGCAGCCCTAGCGGGGGAGGGGAGACCCAGTACTTC. Protein product: CASSPSGGGETQYF. The chain is built from TRBV3-1 (or the pseudogene TRBV3-2) and TRBJ2-5, with 10 bases fitting TRBD2. Trimming took 4 bases from V and 5 from J; bases not matched to a gene: 4. Per germline, CDR1 LGHDT and CDR2 YNNKEL (reference sequence). The CDR3 length is 14 residues.